This TCR beta chain comes out of a study of response to subunit inactivated influenza vaccine. The study, taken as a whole, reports: Few additional T cells are recruited per seasonal influenza vaccination, authors suggested.

V was pared by 0 bases and J by 2 bases, with 5 bases of the junction left unmatched. The CDR3 consists of 15 residues. CDR1 is SQVTM, CDR2 ANQGSEA, per germline. This clonotype has only a few counts. Its antigen is still unknown. Via MiXCR, TCRdb re-called the RT-PCR reads, giving one row per CDR3 protein. The sample consists of about 500,000 distinct CDR3 sequences, approximately 15% of them appearing once. The rearrangement uses TRBV29-1 and TRBJ2-3, with 7 bases identical to TRBD2. This receptor was identified in a man aged 45 to 75 who received an inactivated influenza vaccine. Sequencing used CD4+ T cells sorted from PBMCs, obtained approximately 25 months after vaccination. The CDR3 here is CSVEDQRGHTDTQYF. In DNA, the CDR3 is TGCAGCGTTGAAGATCAGCGGGGTCACACAGATACGCAGTATTTT.